The rows below give T cell receptor beta chains drawn from one sample of a study of T cells after yellow fever vaccination. TCRdb re-called the 5' RACE reads with MiXCR, one entry per CDR3 protein. The sample contains under 250,000 distinct CDR3 sequences, 6.9% of which appear only once. The specimen was CD4+ T cells sorted from PBMCs, collected 15 days after the yellow fever booster vaccination. Source of these receptors: a man under 40 who received the YFV17D yellow fever vaccine. Both conserved end residues are trimmed from each CDR3.

j_call: TRBJ2-6
v_call: TRBV4-3
cdr3_aa: ASSQDSGNGANVLT

j_call: TRBJ2-7
v_call: TRBV20-1
cdr3_aa: SARDWGADISYEQY

j_call: TRBJ2-1
v_call: TRBV7-8
cdr3_aa: ASSTYSGRAGDEQF

j_call: TRBJ2-1
v_call: TRBV13
cdr3_aa: ASSPGLAGGPSLLNEQF

j_call: TRBJ2-7
v_call: TRBV29-1
cdr3_aa: SVEVAPATNRAYEQY

j_call: TRBJ1-2
v_call: TRBV3-1
cdr3_aa: ASSPLVRGRHGYT

j_call: TRBJ1-5
v_call: TRBV2
cdr3_aa: ASLRDRGYSNQPQH

j_call: TRBJ1-2
v_call: TRBV29-1
cdr3_aa: SAHAGEGYGYT

j_call: TRBJ2-4
v_call: TRBV7-2
cdr3_aa: ASSSSVGKNIQY

j_call: TRBJ1-5
v_call: TRBV6-1
cdr3_aa: ASSKTVGDQPQH

j_call: TRBJ2-3
v_call: TRBV20-1
cdr3_aa: SARDLASTDTQY

j_call: TRBJ2-3
v_call: TRBV30
cdr3_aa: AWSVNGPQY

j_call: TRBJ2-2
v_call: TRBV5-1
cdr3_aa: ASSFGYRLNTGELF

j_call: TRBJ2-1
v_call: TRBV7-9
cdr3_aa: ASSPRTSGANEQF

j_call: TRBJ2-7
v_call: TRBV14
cdr3_aa: ASSQDSPTY

j_call: TRBJ2-2
v_call: TRBV20-1
cdr3_aa: SARPTRGDTGELF

j_call: TRBJ2-3
v_call: TRBV20-1
cdr3_aa: SAHRDSAETDTQY

j_call: TRBJ2-1
v_call: TRBV20-1
cdr3_aa: SARTSGRQNEQF

j_call: TRBJ2-6
v_call: TRBV20-1
cdr3_aa: SARRQSSGANVLT

j_call: TRBJ2-7
v_call: TRBV2
cdr3_aa: ASSDRRELANEQY

j_call: TRBJ1-5
v_call: TRBV3-1
cdr3_aa: ASAVVGQPQH

j_call: TRBJ2-3
v_call: TRBV11-2
cdr3_aa: ASSLVGLGGPSTDTQY

j_call: TRBJ2-3
v_call: TRBV19
cdr3_aa: ASSSSWGTDTQY

j_call: TRBJ2-7
v_call: TRBV20-1
cdr3_aa: SARERGGGTSGSYEQY

j_call: TRBJ2-3
v_call: TRBV30
cdr3_aa: ASTASGTGHFTDTQY

j_call: TRBJ2-1
v_call: TRBV23-1
cdr3_aa: ASSHPLQGHEQF

j_call: TRBJ2-1
v_call: TRBV3-1
cdr3_aa: ASSLRGRWEYEQF

j_call: TRBJ2-1
v_call: TRBV14
cdr3_aa: ASSPGRGRQF

j_call: TRBJ2-5
v_call: TRBV5-1
cdr3_aa: ASRLTQETQY

j_call: TRBJ1-2
v_call: TRBV29-1
cdr3_aa: SVRGRGQVDYYGYT

j_call: TRBJ2-7
v_call: TRBV10-3
cdr3_aa: AISKGGQSYEQY

j_call: TRBJ2-2
v_call: TRBV19
cdr3_aa: ASSTTGGDGELF

j_call: TRBJ2-1
v_call: TRBV15
cdr3_aa: ATKRELPVGVKKQF

j_call: TRBJ2-1
v_call: TRBV10-3
cdr3_aa: AISHSVHNEQF

j_call: TRBJ2-1
v_call: TRBV29-1
cdr3_aa: SETSGSYEQF

j_call: TRBJ2-5
v_call: TRBV5-1
cdr3_aa: ASSLMGPETQY

j_call: TRBJ2-7
v_call: TRBV20-1
cdr3_aa: SASPPSGTSSYEQY

j_call: TRBJ1-1
v_call: TRBV19
cdr3_aa: ASSRWPGRVSTEAF

j_call: TRBJ2-7
v_call: TRBV14
cdr3_aa: ASSSNWREAWEQY

j_call: TRBJ2-5
v_call: TRBV5-1
cdr3_aa: ASSLFPGQGETQY

j_call: TRBJ1-5
v_call: TRBV29-1
cdr3_aa: SVVWGAGNQPQH

j_call: TRBJ2-3
v_call: TRBV4-3
cdr3_aa: ASSQDIAGAFGDTQY

j_call: TRBJ2-7
v_call: TRBV18
cdr3_aa: ASSPQGQGIGYEQY

j_call: TRBJ2-3
v_call: TRBV6-5
cdr3_aa: ASSLASTDTQY

j_call: TRBJ2-2
v_call: TRBV20-1
cdr3_aa: SARVGGVITGELF

j_call: TRBJ2-2
v_call: TRBV28
cdr3_aa: ASSDTNTGELF

j_call: TRBJ2-5
v_call: TRBV20-1
cdr3_aa: SARAPGLAGETQY

j_call: TRBJ2-3
v_call: TRBV20-1
cdr3_aa: SAAGTGSTDTQY

j_call: TRBJ2-1
v_call: TRBV4-1
cdr3_aa: ASRIGIAGVSEQF

j_call: TRBJ2-5
v_call: TRBV5-1
cdr3_aa: ASRLDNNQETQY

j_call: TRBJ2-7
v_call: TRBV20-1
cdr3_aa: SARSGTSYEQY

j_call: TRBJ2-3
v_call: TRBV28
cdr3_aa: ASSWTGPTDTQY

j_call: TRBJ1-5
v_call: TRBV9
cdr3_aa: ASSVGPEGNQPQH

j_call: TRBJ2-1
v_call: TRBV20-1
cdr3_aa: SATDLFSYNEQF

j_call: TRBJ2-3
v_call: TRBV5-1
cdr3_aa: ASSAQGGGADTQY

j_call: TRBJ2-3
v_call: TRBV15
cdr3_aa: ATSRDQGASSTDTQY

j_call: TRBJ2-3
v_call: TRBV7-2
cdr3_aa: ASSVRGPGGSVDTQY